This entry lists 29 T cell receptor beta chains sequenced from one sample in a study of blood T cells in healthy people across ages. A second roughly 6 to 12 cycle PCR used barcoded and J-beta primers. TCRdb itself ran the 5' RACE reads through MiXCR, one entry per CDR3 protein. The data hold over 600,000 distinct CDR3 sequences, with 40% to 45% observed a single time. Sequencing was performed on blood. These TCRs come from a man older than 75 in good health.

This clonotype was picked up a small number of times. This sequence joins TRBV27 and TRBJ1-4; D perhaps matches TRBD1 (5 bases). CDR3 size: 15 residues. V was trimmed by 3 bases and J by 10 bases, leaving 18 bases between them. CDR1 is MNHEY, CDR2 SMNVEV, per germline (reference sequence). The CDR3 loop is CASSFSAGPNGKLFF. In DNA form, the CDR3 reads TGTGCCAGCAGTTTCTCCGCAGGGCCGAACGGAAAACTGTTTTTT.

The chain carries TRBV29-1 and TRBJ2-7, with 8 positions matching TRBD1. CDR3 length equals 15 residues. V gave up 5 bases and J gave up 7 bases; unmatched junction bases: 16. The germline CDR1 and CDR2 sequences are SQVTM and ANQGSEA. CDR3 sequence reads: CSVTFRDRKYNEQYF. CDR3 nucleotide sequence: TGCAGCGTTACTTTCCGGGACAGGAAATACAATGAGCAGTACTTC.

The J gene is TRBJ2-3, the V gene TRBV15; D not resolved. The CDR3 loop spans 13 amino acids. Looked up from germline, CDR1 is LNHNV and CDR2 is YYDKDF (reference sequence). V was trimmed by 2 bases and J by 8 bases, leaving 11 bases between them. Here the CDR3 DNA reads TGTGCCACCAGCAGAATCGGGCCGGTTACGCAGTATTTT. Protein: CATSRIGPVTQYF. Based on the CDR3 plus reference TRBV15 and TRBJ2-3, the full variable domain is DAMVIQNPRYQVTQFGKPVTLSCSQTLNHNVMYWYQQKSSQAPKLLFHYYDKDFNNEADTPDNFQSRRPNTSFCFLDIRSPGLGDTAMYLCATSRIGPVTQYFGPGTRLTVL.

CDR3 sequence reads: CASSQNRDRLYNEQFF. In DNA, the CDR3 is TGTGCCAGCAGCCAAAACCGGGACCGACTATACAATGAGCAGTTCTTC. V and J are TRBV7-2 and TRBJ2-1, with D possibly being TRBD1 or TRBD2 (5 bases each). The V end was cut by 5 bases, the J end by 4 bases, with 18 bases between. CDR1 and CDR2 from the germline V gene are SGHTA and FQGNSA. The CDR3 consists of 16 residues.

This clonotype was picked up a small number of times. The rearrangement uses TRBV6-5 and TRBJ2-2, with D unresolved. The ends were cut back, 7 bases at V and 8 bases at J, with 11 bases in the middle. The CDR3 covers 12 residues. CDR1 MNHEY and CDR2 SVGAGI come from the germline V gene. CDR3 residues: CASTTPGGELFF. As DNA, the CDR3 is TGTGCCAGCACGACCCCCGGAGGGGAGCTGTTTTTT.

This clonotype was seen ten or more times. The V and J genes are TRBV7-2 and TRBJ2-3, with 14 bases fitting TRBD2. V lost 4 bases and J lost 4; bases outside the gene matches: 7. Germline loops: CDR1 SGHTA, CDR2 FQGNSA. This CDR3 has 17 amino acids. The CDR3 sequence: CASSSRLAGGSADTQYF. The CDR3 DNA follows: TGTGCCAGCAGCTCCCGACTAGCGGGGGGGAGTGCAGATACGCAGTATTTT.

This clonotype was seen more than once but under ten times. V and J are TRBV28 and TRBJ1-4; unclear D gene. V dropped 0 bases and J dropped 8 bases, with 7 bases sitting between them. Germline V lookup: CDR1 MDHEN, CDR2 SYDVKM. This CDR3 has 13 amino acids. Written as DNA, the CDR3 is TGTGCCAGCAGTTTATGGGTCCGGGAAAAACTGTTTTTT. It yields the protein CASSLWVREKLFF.

V usage is TRBV7-9 and J usage is TRBJ2-1; weak D call: TRBD2 (5 bases). The germline V and J ends were trimmed by 2 bases and 5 bases, with 10 bases remaining between them. The germline V gene has CDR1 SEHNR and CDR2 FQNEAQ (reference sequence). The CDR3 length is 14 residues. The CDR3 coding sequence is TGTGCCAGCAGCTTACTGGAGGAGCACAATGAGCAGTTCTTC. It yields the protein CASSLLEEHNEQFF. Full variable domain (remainder filled in from reference TRBV7-9 and TRBJ2-1): DTGVSQNPRHKITKRGQNVTFRCDPISEHNRLYWYRQTLGQGPEFLTYFQNEAQLEKSRLLSDRFSAERPKGSFSTLEIQRTEQGDSAMYLCASSLLEEHNEQFFGPGTRLTVL.

Points on this clonotype: The junction differs from germline at one of its ends, possibly a read error. In DNA form, the CDR3 reads TGCGGTGCTATCGCAGGGAATGGCTACACCTTC. Its translation: CGAIAGNGYTF. The rearrangement links TRBV20-1 to TRBJ1-2; the D gene is possibly TRBD1 (5 bases). Germline V CDR1 and CDR2: DFQATT, SNEGSKA (reference sequence). This CDR3 spans 11 amino acids.

This clonotype was seen only a few times. This chain links TRBV6-5 with TRBJ1-2; a possible D gene is TRBD1 (5 bases). The germline CDR1 and CDR2 sequences are MNHEY and SVGAGI. The V gene lost 0 bases and the J gene lost 2 bases, with 10 bases spanning the gap. The CDR3 extends over 15 amino acids. CDR3 loop: CASSYSAGGNYGYTF. The CDR3 DNA reads TGTGCCAGCAGTTACTCAGCCGGGGGGAACTATGGCTACACCTTC.

V is TRBV25-1 and J is TRBJ2-2; TRBD2 is a possible D gene (7 bases). The germline V and J ends were trimmed by 2 bases and 1 base, with 11 bases remaining between them. The CDR3 extends over 16 amino acids. Germline values: CDR1 MGHDK, CDR2 SYGVNS. The CDR3 sequence is CASSETGRGNTGELFF. CDR3 nucleotide sequence: TGTGCCAGCAGTGAAACAGGGAGGGGGAACACCGGGGAGCTGTTTTTT. Combining the CDR3 with reference TRBV25-1 and TRBJ2-2 gives the whole variable domain EADIYQTPRYLVIGTGKKITLECSQTMGHDKMYWYQQDPGMELHLIHYSYGVNSTEKGDLSSESTVSRIRTEHFPLTLESARPSHTSQYLCASSETGRGNTGELFFGEGSRLTVL.

This clonotype was counted only a few times. CDR3 nucleotides: TGCAGTGCTAGGACCAATGAGCAGTTCTTC. This codes for CSARTNEQFF. This chain links TRBV20-1 with TRBJ2-1; D unclear. In germline, CDR1 is DFQATT, CDR2 SNEGSKA (reference sequence). This CDR3 has 10 residues. The V end was cut by 3 bases, the J end by 6 bases, with 3 bases between.

This clonotype occurred a few times. The V call is TRBV7-9, the J call TRBJ2-7, with D tentatively TRBD1 (7 bases). CDR1 and CDR2 from the germline V gene are SEHNR and FQNEAQ (reference sequence). The V gene lost 3 bases and the J gene lost 0 bases, with 18 bases spanning the gap. The CDR3 sequence is 17 residues long. DNA of the CDR3: TGTGCCAGCAGCTTGAGGTCCGGCAGGGGGGCCTCCTACGAGCAGTACTTC. It translates to CASSLRSGRGASYEQYF.

In this sample, this clonotype turned up a few times. V usage is TRBV9 and J usage is TRBJ2-1, with 9 positions matching TRBD2. The CDR3 is made up of 16 amino acids. The V gene end was trimmed by 4 bases and the J gene end by 4 bases; junction bases not matched to a gene: 9. Germline CDR1 SGDLS, CDR2 YYNGEE. DNA of the CDR3: TGTGCCAGCAGCCTCAGACTAGCGGAGGAGTACAATGAGCAGTTCTTC. Residues: CASSLRLAEEYNEQFF.

This clonotype occurred once. The chain links TRBV29-1 to TRBJ2-7; either TRBD1 or TRBD2 may fit D (5 bases each). The CDR3 is made up of 12 amino acids. V gave up 6 bases and J gave up 5 bases, with 14 bases separating them. Germline V lookup: CDR1 SQVTM, CDR2 ANQGSEA. CDR3 bases: TGCAGCGTGGGGGTATCAACCGACGAGCAGTACTTC. Its translation is CSVGVSTDEQYF.

In its sample, this clonotype was seen many times. This chain joins TRBV6-2 or TRBV6-3 and TRBJ2-1; tentative D call: TRBD1 (5 bases). V lost 7 bases, J lost 7 bases, and 8 bases lay in between. This CDR3 comprises 11 residues. In germline, CDR1 is MNHEY, CDR2 SVGEGT. This CDR3 is CASTGLNEQFF. Here the CDR3 DNA reads TGTGCCAGCACAGGGCTAAATGAGCAGTTCTTC.

This clonotype was picked up a small number of times. The J gene is TRBJ2-4, the V gene TRBV6-1, with D maybe TRBD2 (5 bases). V was clipped by 7 bases and J by 0 bases, with 16 bases between them. Germline values: CDR1 MNHNS, CDR2 SASEGT. The CDR3 runs to 16 residues. The CDR3 region is CASNARGGLAKNIQYF. CDR3 nucleotides: TGTGCCAGCAACGCCCGCGGAGGACTAGCCAAAAACATTCAGTACTTC.

This chain connects TRBV28 to TRBJ2-1; TRBD2 matches at 15 bases. The end of the DNA is better explained by TRBJ2-7, so the J call may be wrong. Germline assignment: CDR1 MDHEN and CDR2 SYDVKM. CDR3 size: 17 residues. Here the CDR3 DNA reads TGTGCCAGCAGTCCCCGGACTAGCGGGAGGGCCCGGAATGAGCAGTACTTC. Amino acids: CASSPRTSGRARNEQYF.

In regard to this clonotype: A single base separates this from a much larger clone, so it may be a read error. In DNA form, the CDR3 reads TGCAGCGTTTGCCCGGGACAGGGTAGAGAGACCCAGTTCTTC. The encoded protein is CSVCPGQGRETQFF. The V and J genes are TRBV29-1 and TRBJ2-1, with TRBD1 matching 9 bases. The CDR3 is made up of 14 amino acids. With 5 bases clipped from V and 13 bases from J, the junction kept 15 bases outside the gene matches. The germline V gene has CDR1 SQVTM and CDR2 ANQGSEA.

This clonotype has more than one count but fewer than ten. V is TRBV6-2 or TRBV6-3 and J is TRBJ2-7; a possible D gene is TRBD1 (6 bases). The germline V gene has CDR1 MNHEY and CDR2 SVGEGT. Trimming removed 6 bases from V and 2 bases from J, with 14 bases in between. The length of the CDR3 is 14 residues. The CDR3 DNA follows: TGTGCCAGCAGCTCGGACAGCCCCCCCTACGAGCAGTACTTC. Amino acids: CASSSDSPPYEQYF.

This rearrangement joins TRBV15 to TRBJ1-2; D call uncertain. This CDR3 region has 14 residues. CDR1 is LNHNV, CDR2 YYDKDF, per germline (reference sequence). With 1 base removed from V and 3 bases from J, the gap between germline ends came to 9 bases. The CDR3 sequence: CATSRGNTYYGYTF. CDR3 nucleotide sequence: TGTGCCACCAGCAGAGGGAACACTTACTATGGCTACACCTTC.

This clonotype was observed a few times. The chain links TRBV9 to TRBJ2-3, with 8 bases matching TRBD2. This CDR3 has 16 residues. Trimming cost V 3 bases and J 2 bases; bases outside gene matches: 8. Per germline, CDR1 SGDLS and CDR2 YYNGEE. The CDR3 nucleotides read TGTGCCAGCAGCGCGAGGGGACTAGGGGACACAGATACGCAGTATTTT. Its translation is CASSARGLGDTDTQYF.

The chain uses TRBV12-3 or TRBV12-4 and TRBJ2-1; D is undetermined. The V and J ends lost 0 bases and 8 bases respectively, with 14 bases between them. The length of the CDR3 is 15 residues. In DNA form, the CDR3 reads TGTGCCAGCAGTTTAGCTAGAATCGTACCGGATGAGCAGTTCTTC. Translating it yields CASSLARIVPDEQFF.

This clonotype was seen more than once but under ten times. The chain has TRBV4-1 and TRBJ2-7; no definite D call. The V gene's germline CDR1 is MGHRA and CDR2 YSYEKL. This CDR3 has 14 residues. V was clipped by 0 bases and J by 2 bases, with 8 bases between them. The CDR3 loop reads CASSQEGLAYEQYF. Here the CDR3 DNA reads TGCGCCAGCAGCCAAGAAGGGCTGGCCTACGAGCAGTACTTC.

The sample holds one count of this clonotype. J is TRBJ2-7 and V is TRBV6-2 or TRBV6-3; the match to TRBD2 covers 10 bases. The CDR3 consists of 15 residues. Germline V gene sequence: CDR1 MNHEY, CDR2 SVGEGT. V dropped 5 bases and J dropped 5; count of bases not matched to a gene: 9. The CDR3 coding sequence is TGTGCCAGCAGTGTTAGCGGGGGGAGGAGCCACGAGCAGTACTTC. It is translated as CASSVSGGRSHEQYF.

This chain uses TRBV4-3 with TRBJ2-3; 10 nucleotides match TRBD2. With V trimmed by 0 bases and J by 0 bases, 15 bases remained unmatched. The germline V gene has CDR1 LGHNA and CDR2 YSLEER. This CDR3 is 21 amino acids long. CDR3 in DNA: TGCGCCAGCAGCCAAGATTGGAGCGGACTAGCGGAAGAGACTAGCACAGATACGCAGTATTTT. It translates to CASSQDWSGLAEETSTDTQYF.

This clonotype was counted many times. The chain has TRBV7-2 and TRBJ2-7, with 7 bases identical to TRBD2. This CDR3 spans 14 amino acids. CDR1 and CDR2 from the germline V gene are SGHTA and FQGNSA. V trimming: 3 bases; J trimming: 4 bases; junction bases outside the gene matches: 6. The CDR3 DNA reads TGTGCCAGCAGCTTGCAGCGGGATGCTTACGAGCAGTACTTC. This gives the protein CASSLQRDAYEQYF.

This rearrangement joins TRBV9 to TRBJ2-5; 8 bases line up with TRBD1. Looked up from germline, CDR1 is SGDLS and CDR2 is YYNGEE. This CDR3 is built from 15 residues. V shed 1 base, J shed 5 bases, and the junction held 7 bases outside the gene matches. The CDR3 DNA follows: TGTGCCAGCAGCGTATCGCAGGGGGCCTGGGAGACCCAGTACTTC. Translation gives CASSVSQGAWETQYF.

This clonotype was found many times. V and J are TRBV20-1 and TRBJ2-3; perhaps TRBD1 as D (6 bases). The CDR3 extends over 15 amino acids. Germline CDR1 and CDR2: DFQATT and SNEGSKA (reference sequence). V dropped 5 bases and J dropped 0 bases, with 15 bases sitting between them. CDR3 nucleotides: TGCAGTGCTCCAGCAGGACAGTCCAGCACAGATACGCAGTATTTT. It encodes CSAPAGQSSTDTQYF.